This is a list of T cell receptor beta chains from one sample in a study of CD4+ T cells in melanoma. Assay used: immunoSEQ multiplex PCR; TCRdb lists only in-frame clones, some missing. The sample shows about 50,000 clones, roughly 89% of them seen only once. Sequencing input: peripheral blood. The receptors stem from a human donor with melanoma. Each CDR3 is given with its conserved first and last residue. The order of the fields is V gene, D gene, clone size, J gene, CDR3 DNA, CDR3 protein. A D gene is named only where the DNA matches it firmly. Expanded clones get a size class; other rows say once, few or many, or leave the size out.

>TRBV11-1|TRBD1|NA|TRBJ2-7
TGTGCCAGCAGTTCCAGTCGGACAGGGATCAGCTCCTACGAGCAGTACTTC
CASSSSRTGISSYEQYF
>TRBV18|NA|NA|TRBJ1-4
TGTGCCAGCTCACCGAACGTTGGGGTAGCTAATGAAAAACTGTTTTTT
CASSPNVGVANEKLFF
>TRBV7-8|NA|once|TRBJ1-5
TGTGCCAGCAGCTTATGGAGCAATCAGCCCCAGCATTTT
CASSLWSNQPQHF
>TRBV9|NA|NA|TRBJ2-1
TGTGCCAGCAGCGTAGGACTGTCCTACAATGAGCAGTTCTTC
CASSVGLSYNEQFF
>TRBV4-3|NA|NA|TRBJ1-4
TGCGCCAGCAGCCAAGATTGGAATTCTGCAACTAATGAAAAACTGTTTTTT
CASSQDWNSATNEKLFF
>TRBV30|NA|NA|TRBJ1-1
TGTGCCTGGAGTGTACGGCCCCTGGGGGTAGCTTTCTTT
CAWSVRPLGVAFF
>TRBV19|TRBD1|NA|TRBJ2-3
TGTGCCAGTAGTATAGAAGACAGGGCCACAGATACGCAGTATTTT
CASSIEDRATDTQYF
>TRBV18|NA|NA|TRBJ1-5
TGTGCCAGCTCACCAGGGGAGGCCTATAGCAATCAGCCCCAGCATTTT
CASSPGEAYSNQPQHF
>TRBV29-1|NA|NA|TRBJ2-7
TGCAGCGTTTCAGGGACCGAGCAGTACTTC
CSVSGTEQYF
>TRBV19|NA|NA|TRBJ2-5
TGTGCCAGTAGCCGGGACTCAGGGCGAGAGACCCAGTACTTC
CASSRDSGRETQYF
>TRBV7-9|NA|NA|TRBJ1-2
TGTGCCAGCAGCTTAGTGGGGGCGGTCTATGGCTACACCTTC
CASSLVGAVYGYTF
>TRBV14|NA|once|TRBJ1-3
TGTGCCAGCAGCCTCAGGGGATACACCATATATTTT
CASSLRGYTIYF
>TRBV28|TRBD1|NA|TRBJ1-1
TGTGCCAGCACGGCCTTGGGGACAGGGCGTCGCACTGAAGCTTTCTTT
CASTALGTGRRTEAFF
>TRBV9|NA|NA|TRBJ2-1
TGTGCCAGCAGCGTATACCTCCAGGGGTTCAATGAGCAGTTCTTC
CASSVYLQGFNEQFF